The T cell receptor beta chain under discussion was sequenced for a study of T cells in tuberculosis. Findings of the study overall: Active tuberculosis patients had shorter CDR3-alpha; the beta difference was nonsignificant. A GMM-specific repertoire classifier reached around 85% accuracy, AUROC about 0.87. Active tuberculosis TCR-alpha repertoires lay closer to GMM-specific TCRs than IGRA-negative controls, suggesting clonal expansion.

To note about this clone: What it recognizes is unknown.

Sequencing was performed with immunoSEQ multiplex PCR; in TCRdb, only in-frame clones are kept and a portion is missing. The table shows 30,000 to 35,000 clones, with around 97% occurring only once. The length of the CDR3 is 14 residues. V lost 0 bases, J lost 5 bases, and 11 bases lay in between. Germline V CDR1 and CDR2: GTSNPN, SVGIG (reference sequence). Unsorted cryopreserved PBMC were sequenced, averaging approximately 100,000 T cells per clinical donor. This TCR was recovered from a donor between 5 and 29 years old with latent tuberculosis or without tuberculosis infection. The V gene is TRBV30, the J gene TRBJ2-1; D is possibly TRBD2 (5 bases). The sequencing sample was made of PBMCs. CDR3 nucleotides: TGTGCCTGGAGTGTGGACTCCGGAGACAATGAGCAGTTCTTC. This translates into CAWSVDSGDNEQFF.